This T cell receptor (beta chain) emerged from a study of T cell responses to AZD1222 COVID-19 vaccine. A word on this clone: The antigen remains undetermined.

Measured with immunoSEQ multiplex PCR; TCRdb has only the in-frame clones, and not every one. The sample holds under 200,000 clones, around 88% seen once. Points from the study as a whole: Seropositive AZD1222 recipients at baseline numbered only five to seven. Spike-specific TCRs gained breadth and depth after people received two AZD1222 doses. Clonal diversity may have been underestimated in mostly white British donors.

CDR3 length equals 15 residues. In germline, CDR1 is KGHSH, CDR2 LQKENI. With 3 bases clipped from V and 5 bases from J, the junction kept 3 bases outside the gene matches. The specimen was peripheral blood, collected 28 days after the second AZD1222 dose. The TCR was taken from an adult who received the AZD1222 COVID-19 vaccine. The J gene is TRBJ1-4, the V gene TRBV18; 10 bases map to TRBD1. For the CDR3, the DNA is TGTGCCAGCTCACCCCCGGGACAGGGGAATGAAAAACTGTTTTTT. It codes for CASSPPGQGNEKLFF.